This TCR beta chain was identified during a study of T cell repertoires in cytomegalovirus infection. This clonotype was seen a few times. Its antigen is not known. Study-wide points: Ex vivo responses were dominated by HLA-C-restricted CMV-specific TCR beta clonotypes.

The CDR3 spans 16 residues. Germline lookup yields CDR1 SGHVS and CDR2 FNYEAQ. The trim removed 5 bases at V and 7 bases at J, leaving 8 bases unmatched. TCRdb fed the reads into MiXCR, producing one record per CDR3 protein. The data show approximately 500,000 distinct CDR3 sequences, 16% seen once. The receptor was derived from a human donor in good health (CMV status not recorded). Some clones in this sample may be carry-over from other donors' samples. The sample comprised CD8+ T cells from PBMCs. This chain links TRBV7-6 with TRBJ2-1; 13 nucleotides match TRBD2. CDR3 nucleotides: TGTGCCAGCAGCCCAAGGACTAGCGGGAGTCGGAATGAGCAGTTCTTC. This sequence encodes CASSPRTSGSRNEQFF.